A single sample gave rise to the 18 T cell receptor beta chains below, sequenced in a study of blood T cells in healthy people across ages. Through a sample-barcoded 5' primer and a J-beta primer mix, a second PCR was run for roughly 7 to 12 cycles. MiXCR, run by TCRdb on the 5' RACE reads, gives a single entry per CDR3 protein. This table has about 1.4 million distinct CDR3 sequences, almost 60% appearing once. Sequenced: blood. The receptors shown here come from a man aged 18 to 30 in good health.

The chain links TRBV7-2 to TRBJ2-7; 7 nucleotides align to TRBD2. The CDR3 spans 15 residues. Germline CDR1 and CDR2: SGHTA and FQGNSA. V was pared by 5 bases and J by 6 bases, with 13 bases of the junction left unmatched. As DNA, the CDR3 is TGTGCCAGCAGCCCCAATCGCGGGAGCTGGTCCGAGCAGTACTTC. The encoded protein is CASSPNRGSWSEQYF.

The V and J genes are TRBV28 and TRBJ1-5, with D hard to call. The ends were cut back, 5 bases at V and 0 bases at J, with 11 bases in the middle. CDR3 length equals 15 residues. From germline, CDR1 is MDHEN and CDR2 SYDVKM. The CDR3 DNA is TGTGCCAGCAGTGTGGCAGGCGATAGCAATCAGCCCCAGCATTTT. Amino acids: CASSVAGDSNQPQHF. Together with reference TRBV28 and TRBJ1-5, the CDR3 gives the full variable domain: DVKVTQSSRYLVKRTGEKVFLECVQDMDHENMFWYRQDPGLGLRLIYFSYDVKMKEKGDIPEGYSVSREKKERFSLILESASTNQTSMYLCASSVAGDSNQPQHFGDGTRLSIL.

V gene TRBV20-1 combines with J gene TRBJ2-7; possibly TRBD2 for D (6 bases). V was shortened by 7 bases and J by 5 bases, with 15 bases between the two germline ends. Germline V gene lookup returns CDR1 DFQATT and CDR2 SNEGSKA (reference sequence). This CDR3 is built from 12 residues. The CDR3 here is CSVRGFRDEQYF. CDR3 nucleotides: TGCAGTGTCCGGGGGTTTCGAGACGAGCAGTACTTC.

Here the CDR3 reads CSGSPLGSTNEKLFF. The CDR3 nucleotides read TGCAGTGGGTCCCCCCTAGGTTCAACTAATGAAAAACTGTTTTTT. V and J are TRBV20-1 and TRBJ1-4; D uncertain. The CDR3 sequence is 15 residues long. Trimming took off 7 bases at V and 0 bases at J, with 15 bases between the two ends. From germline, CDR1 is DFQATT and CDR2 SNEGSKA (reference sequence).

This chain joins TRBV24-1 and TRBJ2-1; possibly TRBD2 for D (7 bases). The CDR3 spans 16 residues. Deletions cut 7 bases from V and 0 bases from J, with 15 bases between. CDR1 is KGHDR, CDR2 SFDVKD, per germline. The CDR3 is CATSLGGQSSYNEQFF. The CDR3 nucleotides read TGTGCCACCAGCTTGGGGGGGCAAAGCTCCTACAATGAGCAGTTCTTC.

This clonotype was observed many times. V gene TRBV29-1 combines with J gene TRBJ2-7; 12 positions match TRBD2. The CDR3 loop spans 15 amino acids. CDR1 is SQVTM and CDR2 is ANQGSEA in the germline V gene. The V gene end was trimmed by 4 bases and the J gene end by 0 bases; junction bases not matched to a gene: 4. For the CDR3, the DNA is TGCAGCGTTGGGCTAGCGGGAGGGAGCTCCTACGAGCAGTACTTC. This gives the protein CSVGLAGGSSYEQYF.

The chain employs TRBV24-1 and TRBJ2-3, with 8 bases fitting TRBD1. V trimming: 10 bases; J trimming: 4 bases; junction bases outside the gene matches: 3. The CDR3 is 12 residues long. Germline CDR1 reads KGHDR; CDR2 reads SFDVKD. In nucleotides, the CDR3 is TGTGCCACATCGACAGGGGCAGATACGCAGTATTTT. This sequence encodes CATSTGADTQYF.

V and J are TRBV25-1 and TRBJ1-5; D may be TRBD1 (6 bases). The CDR3 is 14 amino acids. CDR1 and CDR2 from the germline V gene are MGHDK and SYGVNS. Trimming cost V 3 bases and J 5 bases, with 11 bases left between them. The CDR3 bases are TGTGCCAGCAGTGACGGCGCAGGGGATCAGCCCCAGCATTTT. It translates to CASSDGAGDQPQHF.

The V call is TRBV19, the J call TRBJ2-7, with D possibly being TRBD1 (7 bases). V was shortened by 4 bases and J by 3 bases, with 13 bases between the two germline ends. CDR3 length: 14 amino acids. CDR1 is LNHDA, CDR2 SQIVND, per germline (reference sequence). The CDR3 is CASSNQGGFYEQYF. The DNA of the CDR3 is TGTGCCAGTAGTAACCAGGGGGGTTTCTACGAGCAGTACTTC.

This clonotype was seen a handful of times. V usage is TRBV20-1 and J usage is TRBJ2-1; D gene uncertain. Germline CDR1 DFQATT, CDR2 SNEGSKA (reference sequence). The CDR3 has 12 residues. Trimming left V 5 bases short and J 0 bases short, with 5 bases between. Here the CDR3 DNA reads TGCAGTGCTTGGAGCTCCTACAATGAGCAGTTCTTC. Translated, it gives CSAWSSYNEQFF.

The chain is built from TRBV5-1 and TRBJ2-3; 11 bases map to TRBD2. CDR3 size: 19 residues. J was trimmed by 2 bases and V by 4 bases; bases with no gene match: 15. The germline gives CDR1 SGHRS, CDR2 YFSETQ. CDR3 nucleotides: TGCGCCAGCAGCAGTTCGGTTAGCGGGGGGGGTGCGGCCACAGATACGCAGTATTTT. It is translated as CASSSSVSGGGAATDTQYF.

This CDR3 reads CASSVRGPADTQYF. The CDR3 nucleotides read TGTGCCAGCAGTGTCAGGGGGCCGGCAGATACGCAGTATTTT. The rearrangement joins TRBV6-1 to TRBJ2-3; 8 bases match TRBD1. This CDR3 comprises 14 residues. J lost 4 bases, V lost 4 bases, and 4 bases had no gene match. Germline-derived CDR1 and CDR2 are MNHNS and SASEGT.

The chain carries TRBV29-1 and TRBJ2-1; maybe TRBD2 (6 bases). Per the germline V gene, CDR1 is SQVTM and CDR2 is ANQGSEA. With 2 bases removed from V and 8 bases from J, the gap between germline ends came to 10 bases. The CDR3 sequence is 12 residues long. CDR3 coding DNA: TGCAGCGTTGAAAACGGGGGTTATGAGCAGTTCTTC. It translates to CSVENGGYEQFF.

This clonotype was observed a handful of times. The chain carries TRBV6-1 and TRBJ1-6; perhaps TRBD1 as D (5 bases). The CDR3 loop spans 16 amino acids. CDR1 is MNHNS and CDR2 is SASEGT in the germline V gene. V dropped 5 bases and J dropped 7 bases, with 18 bases sitting between them. CDR3 protein: CASSTRTGTKNSPLHF. The CDR3 coding sequence is TGTGCCAGCAGTACCCGTACCGGGACGAAGAATTCACCCCTCCACTTT.

J is TRBJ2-5 and V is TRBV7-2; tentative D call: TRBD2 (6 bases). V was clipped by 5 bases and J by 0 bases, with 13 bases between them. Germline lookup yields CDR1 SGHTA and CDR2 FQGNSA. This CDR3 is built from 15 residues. CDR3 loop: CASSLLGGNQETQYF. DNA of the CDR3: TGTGCCAGCAGCCTTCTTGGGGGGAACCAAGAGACCCAGTACTTC.

The V gene is TRBV5-6, the J gene TRBJ2-2, with unresolved D. Looked up from germline, CDR1 is SGHDT and CDR2 is YYEEEE. The length of the CDR3 is 16 residues. With 0 bases removed from V and 6 bases from J, the gap between germline ends came to 15 bases. CDR3 DNA: TGTGCCAGCAGCTTGGATCGCACAGTTCTGCCCGGGGAGCTGTTTTTT. Amino acid sequence: CASSLDRTVLPGELFF.

The J gene is TRBJ2-5, the V gene TRBV27; D is undetermined. The end of the DNA aligns better with TRBJ2-7, so the J call may be wrong. The CDR3 is 14 amino acids. Germline V gene lookup returns CDR1 MNHEY and CDR2 SMNVEV (reference sequence). The CDR3 region is CASSPGPVPDEQYF. As DNA, the CDR3 is TGTGCCAGCAGTCCCGGACCCGTGCCGGACGAGCAGTACTTC.

In this sample, this clonotype turned up a few times. The V gene is TRBV4-1, the J gene TRBJ2-1, with 8 bases lining up with TRBD2. The CDR3 is made up of 14 amino acids. Germline loops: CDR1 MGHRA, CDR2 YSYEKL. V lost 10 bases to trimming and J lost 5 bases; unmatched junction nucleotides: 10. CDR3 amino acids: CATSSQRGNNEQFF. The DNA for the CDR3 is TGCGCCACCTCGTCCCAGCGGGGGAACAATGAGCAGTTCTTC.